This TCR beta chain originates from a study of T cell repertoires in ileal Crohn's disease. Study-wide results and caveats: Clonality above 26.8% at surgery always came with endoscopic recurrence. High-frequency clones were more common in sorted CD8 than CD4 cells.

Patients were adults with ileal or ileocolonic Crohn's disease needing resection. Concerning this clone itself: Its target is not known.

The CDR3 has 18 residues. Germline CDR1 and CDR2: SGHTA and FQGTGA. V shed 3 bases, J shed 4 bases, and the junction held 10 bases outside the gene matches. Around 0.55 micrograms of biopsy DNA per sample underwent TCRB immunosequencing. Profiling relied on immunoSEQ multiplex PCR, and the TCRdb table lists in-frame clones only, not all of them. The table lists fewer than 6,500 clones, around 80% of them singletons, with roughly 14% in the top ten. The source material was ileal tissue. The source of this sequence is an adult with Crohn's disease. The J gene is TRBJ2-6, the V gene TRBV7-3; 9 bases map to TRBD1. This CDR3 is CASSLPGTGLSGANVLTF. The CDR3 nucleotides read TGTGCCAGCAGCTTGCCGGGGACAGGGTTATCAGGGGCCAACGTCCTGACTTTC.